Sequencing of this T cell receptor beta chain was carried out in a study of shared clonotypes between healthy human individuals. This clone was picked up one time. Deletions cut 0 bases from V and 1 base from J, with 6 bases between. The CDR3 is 15 amino acids. Only in-frame clones appear in the TCRdb table, and some are missing; sequencing was by immunoSEQ multiplex PCR. The sample has some 2.4 million clones; approximately 93% are singletons. The sequencing sample was made of naive CD4+ T cells from PBMCs. As to subset: CD45RA+ positively selected. This TCR was recovered from a man aged 18 to 30 in good health. Some clones in this sample may be carry-over from other donors' samples. The rearrangement links TRBV23-1 to TRBJ2-2; D gene ambiguous. TRBV23-1 is recorded as an ORF, its role being uncertain. The CDR3 nucleotides read TGCGCCAGCAGTCAATCGCTTAAGAACACCGGGGAGCTGTTTTTT. Translated, it gives CASSQSLKNTGELFF.